This T cell receptor beta chain was sequenced in a study of T cell responses to AZD1222 COVID-19 vaccine. Study-level background: Analysis merged second doses at about 4 or about 12 weeks.

Clones were sequenced by immunoSEQ multiplex PCR, and TCRdb holds only the in-frame ones, with some missing. The sample consists of about 110,000 clones, approximately 90% of them appearing once. The CDR3 runs 17 residues. Per the germline V gene, CDR1 is KGHSH and CDR2 is LQKENI. V lost 4 bases, J lost 1 base, and 19 bases lay in between. The chain employs TRBV18 and TRBJ2-5, with a tentative D call TRBD2 (6 bases). This specimen was peripheral blood, taken on day 0 of AZD1222 vaccination. The sequence came from an adult in good health. The CDR3 reads CASSRGIGPTLQETQYF. CDR3 coding DNA: TGTGCCAGCTCACGCGGGATCGGGCCCACGCTCCAAGAGACCCAGTACTTC.